The table lists the clone carrying this T cell receptor beta chain with a few counts. The antigen remains unidentified. The data stem from a study of breast tumors, draining lymph nodes, adjacent tissues. Study findings and constraints: Compared with lymph nodes, tumors were less diverse; compared with nontumor tissue, more. The lymph node origin of tumor T cells was framed as consistent with a hypothesis, not demonstrated.

Axillary draining lymph nodes of breast cancer patients supplied the node samples. This CDR3 contains 17 residues. CDR1 and CDR2 from the germline V gene are MNHEY and SMNVEV (reference sequence). Trimming took 2 bases from V and 5 from J, leaving 18 bases between them. One entry per CDR3 protein results from TCRdb running MiXCR on the multiplex PCR reads. The data hold more than 85,000 distinct CDR3 sequences, with around 20% observed a single time. The sequencing sample was made of axillary lymph node tissue. This receptor was identified in a female donor with breast cancer. Some clones in this sample may be carry-over from other donors' samples. The V and J genes are TRBV27 and TRBJ1-4; D is possibly TRBD1 (5 bases). The CDR3 DNA reads TGTGCCAGCAGTTTACGGTGGGAGGACAACCTGAATGAAAAACTGTTTTTT. It specifies CASSLRWEDNLNEKLFF.